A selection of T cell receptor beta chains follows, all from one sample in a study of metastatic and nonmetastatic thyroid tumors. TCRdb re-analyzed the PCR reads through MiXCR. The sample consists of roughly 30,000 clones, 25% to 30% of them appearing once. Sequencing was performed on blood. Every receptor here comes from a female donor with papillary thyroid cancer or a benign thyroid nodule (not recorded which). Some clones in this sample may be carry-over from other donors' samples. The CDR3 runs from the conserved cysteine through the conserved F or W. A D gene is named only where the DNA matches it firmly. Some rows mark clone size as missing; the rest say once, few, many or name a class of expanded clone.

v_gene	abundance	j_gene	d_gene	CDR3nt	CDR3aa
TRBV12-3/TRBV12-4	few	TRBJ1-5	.	TGTGCCAGCAGCCTAGAAAGGCTAGCGGGAGAGGTAGATACGCAGCATTTT	CASSLERLAGEVDTQHF
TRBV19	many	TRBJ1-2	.	TGTGCCAGTAGTTTCACTACAAGTGGCTACACCTTC	CASSFTTSGYTF
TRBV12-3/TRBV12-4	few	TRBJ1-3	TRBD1	TGTGCCAGCAGAACCGGGACAGGGTCTGGAAACACCATATATTTT	CASRTGTGSGNTIYF
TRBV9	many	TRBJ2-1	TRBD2	TGTGCCAGCAGCGTAGCGCCCGGTGCTAGCGGGATACATGAGCAGTTCTTC	CASSVAPGASGIHEQFF
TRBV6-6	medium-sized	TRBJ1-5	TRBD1	TGTGCCAGCACCCTCCACCGGGACAGGGCGAATAGCAATCAGCCCCAGCATTTT	CASTLHRDRANSNQPQHF
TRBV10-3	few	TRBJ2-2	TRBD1	TGTGCCATCAGTGAACTGACAGGGGTAAAGGGCACCGGGGAGCTGTTTTTT	CAISELTGVKGTGELFF
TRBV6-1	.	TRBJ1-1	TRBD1	TGTGCCAGTGAAGGTTTTCTGGGCAGGGGGGTCACTGAAGCTTTCTTT	CASEGFLGRGVTEAFF
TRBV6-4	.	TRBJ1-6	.	TGTGCCAGCAGTGTGTCAGGGTCGAATTCACCCCTCCACTTT	CASSVSGSNSPLHF
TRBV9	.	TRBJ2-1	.	TGTGCCAGCAGCGAAGGGGGACGGCGGACCTCCTACAATGAGCAGTTCTTC	CASSEGGRRTSYNEQFF
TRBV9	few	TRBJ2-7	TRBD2	TGCGCCGGCAGCCCCACGACTAGCGGGAGAGTGAACGAGCAGTACTTC	CAGSPTTSGRVNEQYF
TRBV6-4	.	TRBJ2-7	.	TGTGCCAGCAGTGACGGGACTCAGTCCTACGAGCAGTACTTC	CASSDGTQSYEQYF
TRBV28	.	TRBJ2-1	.	TGTGCCAGCAGCACCAAGCGCGAGCAGTTCTTC	CASSTKREQFF
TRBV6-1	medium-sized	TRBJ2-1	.	TGTGCCAGCCGTTTGGGGGTCCACTCCTACAATGAGCAGTTCTTC	CASRLGVHSYNEQFF
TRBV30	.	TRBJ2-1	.	TGTGCCTGGAGCGGGATCTACAATGAGCAGTTCTTC	CAWSGIYNEQFF
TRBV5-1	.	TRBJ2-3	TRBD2	TGCGCCAGCAGCACTAGCGGGTCCTCCACAGATACGCAGTATTTT	CASSTSGSSTDTQYF
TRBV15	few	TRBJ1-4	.	TGTGCCACCAGCAGAGATCAAGGTTCTAATGAAAAACTGTTTTTT	CATSRDQGSNEKLFF
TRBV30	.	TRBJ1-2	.	TGTGCCTGGAGTAGTGGTAGCTATGGCTACACCTTC	CAWSSGSYGYTF
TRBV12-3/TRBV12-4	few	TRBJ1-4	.	TGTGCCAGCAGTCCCAGACAGGTTGAAAAACTGTTTTTT	CASSPRQVEKLFF
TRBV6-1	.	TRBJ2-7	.	TGTGCCAGCTTAGGCGGTGTTTACTACGAGCAGTACTTC	CASLGGVYYEQYF
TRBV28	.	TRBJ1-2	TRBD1	TGTGCCAGCAGCTCAGGGGGCGCGGATGGCTACACCTTC	CASSSGGADGYTF
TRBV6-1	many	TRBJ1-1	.	TGTGCCAGCAGTCGGACAGTGAACACTGAAGCTTTCTTT	CASSRTVNTEAFF
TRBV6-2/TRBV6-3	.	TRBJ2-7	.	TGTGCCAGCAGACGTCGCGACACGGACACTGAATCATCCTACGAGCAGTACTTC	CASRRRDTDTESSYEQYF
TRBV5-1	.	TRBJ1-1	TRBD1	TGCGCCAGCAGCGTAGGACAGGGTGGGAGGCCTGAAGCTTTCTTT	CASSVGQGGRPEAFF
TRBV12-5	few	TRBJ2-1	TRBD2	TGTGCTAGTGGCCCTAGCGGGGGGCTGTACAATGAGCAGTTCTTC	CASGPSGGLYNEQFF
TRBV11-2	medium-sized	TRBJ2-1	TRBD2	TGTGCCAGCAGCTCGTGGGAGGGGACCTACAATGAGCAGTTCTTC	CASSSWEGTYNEQFF
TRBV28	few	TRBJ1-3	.	TGTGCCAGCAGTTCTGGGGCTGGAAACACCATATATTTT	CASSSGAGNTIYF
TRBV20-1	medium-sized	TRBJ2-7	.	TGCAGTGCCAGGCCGGGGGGCACCCCCAACGAGCAGTACTTC	CSARPGGTPNEQYF
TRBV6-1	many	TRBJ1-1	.	TGTGCCAGCAGTTTAGGGTCTTACACTGAAGCTTTCTTT	CASSLGSYTEAFF
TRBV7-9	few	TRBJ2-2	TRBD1	TGTGCCAGCAGCTTAGGACAGGGGGCGACCGGGGAGCTGTTTTTT	CASSLGQGATGELFF
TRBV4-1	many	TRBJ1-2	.	TGCGCCAGCAGCTCCCCCGGGACTAACTATGGCTACACCTTC	CASSSPGTNYGYTF
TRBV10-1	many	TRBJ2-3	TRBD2	TGCGCCAGCAGTACAGGACTAGCGGGAGGTGGGGCAGATACGCAGTATTTT	CASSTGLAGGGADTQYF
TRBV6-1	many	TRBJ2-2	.	TGTGCCAGCAGCCAAACTAAGCGAGTGAACACCGGGGAGCTGTTTTTT	CASSQTKRVNTGELFF
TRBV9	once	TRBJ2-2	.	TGTGCCAGCAGCGGCACACGGAGGTCCGGGGAGCTGTTTTTT	CASSGTRRSGELFF
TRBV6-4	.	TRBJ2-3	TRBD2	TGTGCCAGCAGTGACTCGTGGGAGGGGAGAGATACGCAGTATTTT	CASSDSWEGRDTQYF
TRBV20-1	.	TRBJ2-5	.	TGCAGTGCTAGTACCGGGTCCGGGGAGGAGACCCAGTACTTC	CSASTGSGEETQYF
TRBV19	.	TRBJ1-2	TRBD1	TGTGCCAGTAACCCCGCAGGGGGTAATGGCTACACCTTC	CASNPAGGNGYTF
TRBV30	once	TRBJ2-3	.	TGTGCCTGGAGCGCGATAAGCACAGATACGCAGTATTTT	CAWSAISTDTQYF
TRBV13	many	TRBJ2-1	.	TGTGCCAGCAGCCTCTACACCGGCCCCTACAATGAGCAGTTCTTC	CASSLYTGPYNEQFF
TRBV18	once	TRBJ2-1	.	TGTGCCATCTCACCTACGATAACGACAGGACTCAATGAGCAGTTCTTC	CAISPTITTGLNEQFF
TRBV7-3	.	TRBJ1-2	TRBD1	TGTGCCAGCAGCCTCGACAGGGGGCGAAGTGGCTACACCTTC	CASSLDRGRSGYTF
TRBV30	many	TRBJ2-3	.	TGTGCCTGGAGTGTCAGCGATATCACAGATACGCAGTATTTT	CAWSVSDITDTQYF
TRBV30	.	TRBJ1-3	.	TGTGCCTGGGCCCGGACTGACGACTCTGGAAACACCATATATTTT	CAWARTDDSGNTIYF
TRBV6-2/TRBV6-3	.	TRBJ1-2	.	TGTGCCAGCAGTCCGGCCCGACGGGGACTGAGAAAACTACGGGACTATGGCTACACCTTC	CASSPARRGLRKLRDYGYTF
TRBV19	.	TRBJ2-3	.	TGTGCCAGTAGCGGGGACGGCGCAGATACGCAGTATTTT	CASSGDGADTQYF
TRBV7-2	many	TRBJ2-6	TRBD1	TGTGCCAGCAGCCCCGGGACAGGGGCTTCCGGGGCCAACGTCCTGACTTTC	CASSPGTGASGANVLTF
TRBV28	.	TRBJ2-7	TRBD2	TGTGCCAGCGCATCAAGCGGGAGAGGGCCCTACGAGCAGTACTTC	CASASSGRGPYEQYF
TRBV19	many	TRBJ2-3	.	TGTGCCAGTAGTCCCCAGGGTGCAGATACGCAGTATTTT	CASSPQGADTQYF
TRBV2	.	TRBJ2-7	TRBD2	TGTGCCAGCAGTTTAGCGGGAACCGGCTACGAGCAGTACTTC	CASSLAGTGYEQYF